The rows below give T cell receptor beta chains drawn from one sample of a study of blood T cell repertoires in COVID-19. This table comes from immunoSEQ multiplex PCR, and its TCRdb copy is limited to in-frame clones, with some not included. The table records roughly 150,000 clones, 80% to 90% of them present only once. The sample taken for sequencing was peripheral blood. These receptor sequences come from an older woman with COVID-19, enrolled during active disease. Each CDR3 is given with its conserved first and last residue. The order of the fields is J gene, D gene, V gene, CDR3 protein. A D gene is named only where the DNA matches it firmly.

TRBJ2-7 - TRBV3-1/TRBV3-2 CASSQDIGVHYEQYF
TRBJ1-2 TRBD1 TRBV18 CASSPGQGATYYGYTF
TRBJ1-2 - TRBV6-5 CASRKEQSNYGYTF
TRBJ1-6 - TRBV21-1 CASSETPNLSSYNSPLHF
TRBJ2-5 TRBD1 TRBV6-6 CASSLRDRGETQYF
TRBJ1-4 - TRBV5-1 CASSWASATNEKLFF
TRBJ1-3 TRBD1 TRBV2 CASSPTGGSGNTIYF
TRBJ2-1 - TRBV5-1 CASSFVQNNEQFF
TRBJ2-1 - TRBV5-1 CASSLSAGAATYEQFF
TRBJ1-2 TRBD1 TRBV10-3 CAIRNRGLDYGYTF
TRBJ1-3 - TRBV5-1 CASSSNGASGNTIYF
TRBJ2-5 TRBD2 TRBV2 CASSEWLAGAFDF
TRBJ2-7 - TRBV15 CATSRAWGLTEPYEQYF
TRBJ2-5 - TRBV18 CASSPLSETQYF
TRBJ1-2 - TRBV5-6 CASSLSGQMALEGYGYTF
TRBJ1-2 TRBD1 TRBV18 CASSPIIETGDYGYTF
TRBJ1-1 - TRBV28 CASITTGYTEAFF
TRBJ1-3 - TRBV7-9 CASSLGAYEGISGNTIYF
TRBJ2-7 - TRBV5-6 CASSLATGFSYEQYF
TRBJ1-2 TRBD1 TRBV28 CASSSGQGGGYTF
TRBJ1-5 - TRBV2 CASRSSGGGNQPQHF
TRBJ2-7 - TRBV19 CASSPRPGYGMSYEQYF
TRBJ2-6 TRBD1 TRBV7-3 CASSSDRGLSGANVLTF
TRBJ1-2 TRBD1 TRBV9 CASSVGVREGANYGYTF
TRBJ2-5 - TRBV19 CASSIPNQETQYF
TRBJ2-7 TRBD1 TRBV6-5 CASKWGQGAYEQYF
TRBJ1-6 - TRBV6-2/TRBV6-3 CASSYPRDGNSPLHF
TRBJ1-1 - TRBV7-8 CASSPYSTTMNTEAFF
TRBJ1-2 TRBD1 TRBV3-1/TRBV3-2 CASSQLGTGTYGYTF
TRBJ1-3 - TRBV18 CASSPPSAVGNTIYF
TRBJ2-2 TRBD1 TRBV19 CATRRGQGNTGELFF
TRBJ2-1 - TRBV5-1 CASSLVAEGDEQFF
TRBJ2-1 - TRBV18 CASSPAGDEQFF